The 8 T cell receptor beta chains below all came from one sample that was sequenced in a study of OX40 agonist ivuxolimab in advanced cancers. Libraries were prepared by immunoSEQ multiplex PCR; TCRdb keeps only in-frame clonotypes and omits some of them. The sample contains more than 50,000 clones, 84% of which appear only once. The specimen comprised CD4+ or CD8+ T cells sorted from blood, sampled in a trial of the OX40 agonist ivuxolimab. The receptor source for this set is an adult with an advanced solid tumor such as melanoma, head and neck, liver or kidney cancer.

The CDR3 spells CASSKGAGTGLNEQFF. CDR3 coding DNA: TGCGCCAGCAGTAAGGGAGCCGGGACAGGGTTGAATGAGCAGTTCTTC. The V and J genes are TRBV5-1 and TRBJ2-1; 9 positions match TRBD1. V shed 5 bases and J 7 bases; nucleotides not matched to a gene: 13. The CDR3 contains 16 residues. Germline assignment: CDR1 SGHRS and CDR2 YFSETQ.

The rearrangement joins TRBV29-1 to TRBJ2-2, with a possible D match to TRBD2 (5 bases). CDR1 SQVTM and CDR2 ANQGSEA come from the germline V gene. This CDR3 has 14 amino acids. Trimming pared 6 bases from V and 0 bases from J, leaving 11 bases between. The CDR3 sequence is CSVGGLTNTGELFF. Written as DNA, the CDR3 is TGCAGCGTGGGCGGGCTAACGAACACCGGGGAGCTGTTTTTT.

This chain links TRBV5-6 with TRBJ1-2; possibly TRBD1 for D (5 bases). The CDR3 runs 14 residues. CDR1 and CDR2 from the germline V gene are SGHDT and YYEEEE. The V and J ends lost 1 base and 0 bases respectively, with 7 bases between them. CDR3 DNA: TGTGCCAGCAGCTTGAGGGGCTCTAACTATGGCTACACCTTC. Translation gives CASSLRGSNYGYTF. The entire variable domain, with the rest obtained from reference TRBV5-6 and TRBJ1-2, is as follows: DAGVTQSPTHLIKTRGQQVTLRCSPKSGHDTVSWYQQALGQGPQFIFQYYEEEERQRGNFPDRFSGHQFPNYSSELNVNALLLGDSALYLCASSLRGSNYGYTFGSGTRLTVV.

The chain employs TRBV19 and TRBJ2-4, with TRBD1 identical over 8 bases. Germline assignment: CDR1 LNHDA and CDR2 SQIVND (reference sequence). CDR3 length: 16 amino acids. The V gene end was trimmed by 5 bases and the J gene end by 2 bases; junction bases not matched to a gene: 8. The CDR3, as DNA: TGTGCCAGTAGTCCATGGACAGGGCAAACCAAAAACATTCAGTACTTC. This gives the protein CASSPWTGQTKNIQYF.

The chain employs TRBV11-3 and TRBJ2-5, with TRBD2 as a possible D gene (7 bases). The CDR3 loop spans 13 amino acids. CDR1 and CDR2 from the germline V gene are SGHNT and YENEEA. The ends were cut back, 3 bases at V and 5 bases at J, with 10 bases in the middle. The CDR3: CASSFRGGETQYF. In DNA form, the CDR3 reads TGTGCCAGCAGCTTCAGGGGAGGGGAGACCCAGTACTTC.

CDR3 bases: TGTGCCAGCAGTTACTCGGAGGGTGAAGCTTTCTTT. Translation gives CASSYSEGEAFF. The chain carries TRBV6-6 and TRBJ1-1; no definite D call. The CDR3 length is 12 residues. Germline V lookup: CDR1 MNHNY, CDR2 SVGAGI (reference sequence). The V end lost 0 bases, the J end lost 7 bases, and 6 bases lay between the germline ends.

In its sample, this clone was seen once. The chain carries TRBV7-9 and TRBJ2-7; 9 bases agree with TRBD2. The V segment lost 0 bases and the J segment 4 bases; nucleotides outside the gene matches: 7. The germline gives CDR1 SEHNR, CDR2 FQNEAQ (reference sequence). This CDR3 is built from 16 residues. CDR3: CASSLASTSGPYEQYF. CDR3 bases: TGTGCCAGCAGCTTAGCGTCAACTAGCGGGCCATACGAGCAGTACTTC.

The V gene is TRBV5-1, the J gene TRBJ1-1; no firm D call. The CDR3 covers 15 residues. Germline lookup yields CDR1 SGHRS and CDR2 YFSETQ. Trimming left V 2 bases short and J 3 bases short, with 14 bases between. CDR3 bases: TGCGCCAGCAGCTTATACGGGATCGGGGACACTGAAGCTTTCTTT. Protein sequence: CASSLYGIGDTEAFF.